The entry below gives a single TCR beta chain sequence along with its context. The data stem from a study of blood T cells in healthy people across ages. A sample-barcoded 5' primer and a J-beta primer mix were used in a second PCR of roughly 7 to 11 cycles. TCRdb reprocessed the 5' RACE reads via MiXCR and lists one record per CDR3 protein. The sample contains about 1.8 million distinct CDR3 sequences, 49% of which appear only once. With 3 bases removed from V and 5 bases from J, the gap between germline ends came to 17 bases. CDR3 length equals 16 residues. The germline CDR1 and CDR2 sequences are SGHTA and FQGNSA.

The V gene is TRBV7-2, the J gene TRBJ2-1; TRBD2 might be the D (7 bases). Sequenced material: blood. This TCR was recovered from a woman aged 40-49 years in good health. Here the CDR3 DNA reads TGTGCCAGCAGCTTCGGTTCTGGGGGGGCGAACAATGAGCAGTTCTTC. As protein: CASSFGSGGANNEQFF.